Listed here are 32 T cell receptor beta chains from one sample, sequenced in a study of cytomegalovirus exposure and HLA in healthy donors. PCR employed 60 Vbeta and 13 Jbeta primers. Assay used: immunoSEQ multiplex PCR; TCRdb lists only in-frame clones, some missing. Of 200,000 to 250,000 clones detected, about 75% appear once; the ten largest clones hold 1.5% to 2%. The specimen sequenced was PBMCs. The receptors here all came from a woman aged 25-40 years in good health and CMV-seronegative.

The chain is built from TRBV6-6 and TRBJ2-1; 10 positions agree with TRBD2. The CDR3 covers 16 residues. V trimming: 5 bases; J trimming: 7 bases; junction bases outside the gene matches: 11. Germline values: CDR1 MNHNY, CDR2 SVGAGI (reference sequence). CDR3 bases: TGTGCCAGCAGTCCACATCAGCGGGAGGGCCGGAATGAGCAGTTCTTC. Its translation: CASSPHQREGRNEQFF.

The table lists this clone with a count of one. This rearrangement joins TRBV15 to TRBJ1-2; 9 nucleotides line up with TRBD1. Germline trimming cut 2 bases from V and 5 bases from J; bases unmatched to any gene: 6. Looked up from germline, CDR1 is LNHNV and CDR2 is YYDKDF (reference sequence). This CDR3 is built from 15 residues. CDR3 residues: CATSRTGTGRYGYTF. The CDR3 DNA follows: TGTGCCACCAGCAGAACCGGGACAGGGAGGTATGGCTACACCTTC.

V gene TRBV7-3 combines with J gene TRBJ1-2; tentative D call: TRBD1 (5 bases). Trimming removed 4 bases at V and 7 bases at J, with 16 bases between. The CDR3 sequence is 14 residues long. From germline, CDR1 is SGHTA and CDR2 FQGTGA. The CDR3 region has the DNA TGTGCCAGCAGCTCCCGGGCGGGGGGTCGTGGCTACACCTTC. Translation gives CASSSRAGGRGYTF.

V is TRBV6-1 and J is TRBJ2-7; D unresolved. Germline V gene data show CDR1 as MNHNS and CDR2 as SASEGT. Between the trimmed V and J ends, which lost 5 bases and 3 bases, there was a span of 11 bases. The CDR3 runs 13 residues. Written as DNA, the CDR3 is TGTGCCAGCAGTTCCCGGGTCGGCTACGAGCAGTACTTC. Amino acid sequence: CASSSRVGYEQYF.

This clone has only a few counts. The chain carries TRBV14 and TRBJ2-3; 7 bases match TRBD1. V shed 4 bases and J 5 bases; nucleotides not matched to a gene: 6. Germline V gene sequence: CDR1 SGHDN, CDR2 FVKESK. The CDR3 is 14 amino acids. The CDR3 nucleotides read TGTGCCAGCAGCCGTCGACAGGGCGGAGATACGCAGTATTTT. It yields the protein CASSRRQGGDTQYF.

The V call is TRBV6-5, the J call TRBJ2-5; 8 nucleotides match TRBD1. The DNA end favors TRBJ2-7, so the J call may be wrong. CDR1 is MNHEY, CDR2 SVGAGI, per germline. This CDR3 comprises 11 residues. The CDR3 nucleotides are TGTGCCAGCAGTACAGGGGGCGAGCAGTACTTC. It translates to CASSTGGEQYF.

The gene calls are TRBV27 and TRBJ2-1, with 12 bases that match TRBD2. CDR3 length: 16 residues. Germline V lookup: CDR1 MNHEY, CDR2 SMNVEV (reference sequence). J lost 7 bases, V lost 4 bases, and 8 bases had no gene match. CDR3 in amino acids: CASSSYSSGGANEQFF. CDR3 nucleotides: TGTGCCAGCAGTTCCTACTCTAGCGGGGGGGCGAATGAGCAGTTCTTC.

The J gene is TRBJ1-2, the V gene TRBV30; no clear D. The germline V gene encodes CDR1 GTSNPN and CDR2 SVGIG (reference sequence). V lost 3 bases, J lost 0 bases, and 5 bases lay in between. The CDR3 runs to 12 residues. The CDR3 loop reads CAWSATNYGYTF. Here the CDR3 DNA reads TGTGCCTGGAGCGCTACTAACTATGGCTACACCTTC.

The chain uses TRBV30 and TRBJ1-1; possibly TRBD1 for D (5 bases). Per the germline V gene, CDR1 is GTSNPN and CDR2 is SVGIG (reference sequence). This CDR3 contains 12 residues. V was clipped by 5 bases and J by 0 bases, with 7 bases between them. CDR3 DNA sequence: TGTGCCTGGGGACATATGAACACTGAAGCTTTCTTT. Protein: CAWGHMNTEAFF.

V gene TRBV6-6 combines with J gene TRBJ1-2; 10 bases map to TRBD1. J was trimmed by 2 bases and V by 2 bases; bases with no gene match: 5. Per the germline V gene, CDR1 is MNHNY and CDR2 is SVGAGI (reference sequence). There are 16 residues in the CDR3. The CDR3 protein is CASSYPLTGGNYGYTF. The CDR3 DNA follows: TGTGCCAGCAGTTACCCCCTGACAGGGGGCAACTATGGCTACACCTTC.

The chain links TRBV7-9 to TRBJ2-7, with 12 bases matching TRBD2. V was clipped by 5 bases and J by 5 bases; unmatched bases: 4. Germline loops: CDR1 SEHNR, CDR2 FQNEAQ (reference sequence). The CDR3 spans 14 residues. CDR3 amino acids: CASSARTSGDEQYF. The CDR3 DNA sequence: TGTGCCAGCAGCGCCCGGACTAGCGGGGACGAGCAGTACTTC.

This clone was seen only once. V usage is TRBV20-1 and J usage is TRBJ2-3; D call uncertain. Trimming shortened V by 7 bases and J by 2 bases, and 4 bases separated the two germline ends. Germline V gene lookup returns CDR1 DFQATT and CDR2 SNEGSKA (reference sequence). The CDR3 has 10 amino acids. The CDR3 nucleotides read TGCAGTGGAGCCACAGATACGCAGTATTTT. Its protein is CSGATDTQYF.

The chain uses TRBV5-1 and TRBJ1-1; TRBD1 might be the D (6 bases). Germline V gene lookup returns CDR1 SGHRS and CDR2 YFSETQ. This CDR3 is 14 amino acids long. V shed 4 bases and J shed 3 bases, with 13 bases lying between them. In nucleotides, the CDR3 is TGCGCCAGCAGCGCAACTCAGGGGTACACTGAAGCTTTCTTT. It encodes CASSATQGYTEAFF. Full variable domain (rest looked up from reference TRBV5-1 and TRBJ1-1): KAGVTQTPRYLIKTRGQQVTLSCSPISGHRSVSWYQQTPGQGLQFLFEYFSETQRNKGNFPGRFSGRQFSNSRSEMNVSTLELGDSALYLCASSATQGYTEAFFGQGTRLTVV.

The chain's CDR3 is CASSLRGGSTDTQYF. The CDR3 DNA reads as TGTGCCAGCAGCCTGAGGGGGGGAAGCACAGATACGCAGTATTTT. The chain uses TRBV4-2 and TRBJ2-3, with D possibly matching TRBD2 (7 bases). CDR1 is LGHNA and CDR2 is YNFKEQ in the germline V gene. The CDR3 is 15 residues long. Trimming took off 4 bases at V and 0 bases at J, with 11 bases between the two ends.

This chain uses TRBV5-1 with TRBJ1-2, with 10 bases lining up with TRBD1. The CDR3 loop spans 16 amino acids. CDR1 SGHRS and CDR2 YFSETQ come from the germline V gene. The V and J ends lost 3 bases and 6 bases, in that order; junction bases with no gene match: 11. The CDR3 DNA reads TGCGCCAGCAGCTCTTACCCGGGACAGGGGTTCGATGGCTACACCTTC. Translated: CASSSYPGQGFDGYTF.

This chain joins TRBV11-3 and TRBJ1-3; 8 bases map to TRBD1. Germline V gene sequence: CDR1 SGHNT, CDR2 YENEEA. This CDR3 spans 15 amino acids. V gave up 3 bases and J gave up 3 bases; unmatched junction bases: 4. CDR3 bases: TGTGCCAGCAGCTTCAGGGGGCTGCGTGGAAACACCATATATTTT. This translates into CASSFRGLRGNTIYF.

The chain has TRBV6-6 and TRBJ1-2, with TRBD1 as a possible D gene (5 bases). The CDR3 is 14 amino acids. The V gene lost 0 bases and the J gene lost 7 bases, with 12 bases spanning the gap. CDR1 is MNHNY and CDR2 is SVGAGI in the germline V gene (reference sequence). CDR3 protein: CASSYSDTLAGYTF. Written as DNA, the CDR3 is TGTGCCAGCAGTTACTCGGACACCCTGGCTGGCTACACCTTC.

The V and J genes are TRBV25-1 and TRBJ2-3; 7 nucleotides align to TRBD1. The J segment lost 1 base and the V segment lost 6 bases, leaving 1 base of the junction unmatched. The CDR3 sequence is 13 residues long. CDR1 and CDR2 from the germline V gene are MGHDK and SYGVNS. CDR3 in amino acids: CASSGQGTDTQYF. Written as DNA, the CDR3 is TGTGCCAGCAGCGGACAGGGCACAGATACGCAGTATTTT.

This clone showed up just a few times. J is TRBJ2-1 and V is TRBV6-4; TRBD2 matches 13 bases. J lost 6 bases, V lost 5 bases, and 7 bases had no gene match. CDR3 size: 16 residues. The V gene's germline CDR1 is MRHNA and CDR2 SNTAGT. CDR3: CASSYGTSGGANEQFF. The CDR3 nucleotides read TGTGCCAGCAGTTATGGAACTAGCGGGGGGGCCAATGAGCAGTTCTTC.

The V gene is TRBV29-1, the J gene TRBJ2-2, with D perhaps matching TRBD2 (6 bases). V was cut by 3 bases and J by 6 bases, with 8 bases left in between. The CDR3 runs 12 residues. Germline CDR1 SQVTM, CDR2 ANQGSEA. The chain's CDR3 is CSVDGGAGELFF. As DNA, the CDR3 is TGCAGCGTTGATGGCGGGGCCGGGGAGCTGTTTTTT.

The rearrangement uses TRBV5-4 and TRBJ2-7; TRBD1 is a possible D gene (6 bases). The CDR3 sequence is 17 residues long. Trimming cost V 4 bases and J 7 bases, with 27 bases left between them. Germline CDR1 is SGHNT and CDR2 is YYREEE (reference sequence). CDR3 amino acids: CASSPPGTSQLLREQYF. CDR3 nucleotide sequence: TGTGCCAGCAGCCCGCCCGGGACATCCCAACTATTGAGGGAGCAGTACTTC. Complete variable domain (other parts from reference TRBV5-4 and TRBJ2-7): ETGVTQSPTHLIKTRGQQVTLRCSSQSGHNTVSWYQQALGQGPQFIFQYYREEENGRGNFPPRFSGLQFPNYSSELNVNALELDDSALYLCASSPPGTSQLLREQYFGPGTRLTVT.

The J gene is TRBJ2-6, the V gene TRBV19; D not certain. Trimming cost V 3 bases and J 3 bases, with 12 bases left between them. CDR1 and CDR2 from the germline V gene are LNHDA and SQIVND (reference sequence). This CDR3 is 16 amino acids long. The CDR3 bases are TGTGCCAGTAGTATTGGTACGAGGTTTGGGGCCAACGTCCTGACTTTC. Protein product: CASSIGTRFGANVLTF.

CDR3 protein: CASSQGRTGSSNSPLHF. Written as DNA, the CDR3 is TGTGCCAGCAGCCAAGGGCGGACAGGGTCTAGTAATTCACCCCTCCACTTT. The chain carries TRBV4-2 and TRBJ1-6; 8 nucleotides line up with TRBD1. The germline CDR1 and CDR2 sequences are LGHNA and YNFKEQ. The length of the CDR3 is 17 residues. V shed 1 base, J shed 6 bases, and the junction held 8 bases outside the gene matches.

The rearrangement uses TRBV18 and TRBJ1-5; 9 bases line up with TRBD1. Germline CDR1 reads KGHSH; CDR2 reads LQKENI. The CDR3 contains 15 residues. V lost 3 bases, J lost 5 bases, and 5 bases stayed unmatched. The CDR3 sequence is CASSPETGGYQPQHF. In DNA form, the CDR3 reads TGTGCCAGCTCACCCGAGACAGGGGGATATCAGCCCCAGCATTTT.

This chain connects TRBV6-4 to TRBJ1-1, with D tentatively TRBD1 (5 bases). The CDR3 has 14 residues. The germline V and J ends were trimmed by 6 bases and 1 base, with 12 bases remaining between them. The germline V gene has CDR1 MRHNA and CDR2 SNTAGT. DNA of the CDR3: TGTGCCAGCAGCACCTCGGGGGGGAACACTGAAGCTTTCTTT. As protein: CASSTSGGNTEAFF.

This chain connects TRBV15 to TRBJ2-1, with D unresolved. The CDR3 length is 18 residues. Germline V lookup: CDR1 LNHNV, CDR2 YYDKDF (reference sequence). Trimming left V 0 bases short and J 4 bases short, with 19 bases between. DNA for the CDR3: TGTGCCACCAGCAGAGAACCGAGAAGTCTGATCCCTTACAATGAGCAGTTCTTC. This codes for CATSREPRSLIPYNEQFF.

The chain links TRBV19 to TRBJ1-1; 8 bases match TRBD1. The CDR3 runs 15 residues. V lost 10 bases to trimming and J lost 0 bases; unmatched junction nucleotides: 10. Germline CDR1 is LNHDA and CDR2 is SQIVND (reference sequence). Here the CDR3 DNA reads TGTGCCAAGGGGACAGGAAGGCCCCTGAACACTGAAGCTTTCTTT. This translates into CAKGTGRPLNTEAFF.

J is TRBJ1-2 and V is TRBV12-5, with 9 bases lining up with TRBD1. This CDR3 comprises 16 residues. V shed 1 base, J shed 6 bases, and the junction held 9 bases outside the gene matches. Germline assignment: CDR1 LGHNT and CDR2 FRNRAP. The CDR3 spells CASGLARDRVGNGYTF. CDR3 nucleotides: TGTGCTAGTGGTTTGGCCCGGGACAGGGTTGGTAATGGCTACACCTTC.

In this sample, this clone turned up a few times. The chain carries TRBV10-3 and TRBJ1-1; 7 bases align to TRBD1. The CDR3 is made up of 13 amino acids. Per the germline V gene, CDR1 is ENHRY and CDR2 is SYGVKD. Unmatched junction bases numbered 6, after V lost 3 bases and J lost 8 bases. The CDR3 DNA follows: TGTGCCATCAGTGATTCGGGACAGACAGAAGCTTTCTTT. Protein sequence: CAISDSGQTEAFF.

V and J are TRBV4-1 and TRBJ2-7; 11 bases map to TRBD2. With 2 bases clipped from V and 3 bases from J, the junction kept 3 bases outside the gene matches. This CDR3 contains 15 residues. CDR1 and CDR2 from the germline V gene are MGHRA and YSYEKL. CDR3 in amino acids: CASSQPTSGSYEQYF. The CDR3 coding sequence is TGCGCCAGCAGCCAACCCACTAGCGGGAGCTACGAGCAGTACTTC.

This chain joins TRBV19 and TRBJ1-2, with D hard to call. The CDR3 covers 13 residues. The V and J ends lost 6 bases and 8 bases respectively, with 16 bases between them. Germline V lookup: CDR1 LNHDA, CDR2 SQIVND (reference sequence). The CDR3 DNA follows: TGTGCCAGTAGAATTGACACATTGGAAGGCTACACCTTC. It specifies CASRIDTLEGYTF.

This clone has only a few counts. V gene TRBV7-9 combines with J gene TRBJ2-3; 9 bases are a match to TRBD2. V shed 8 bases, J shed 2 bases, and the junction held 11 bases outside the gene matches. Germline-derived CDR1 and CDR2 are SEHNR and FQNEAQ (reference sequence). The CDR3 covers 16 residues. The CDR3 DNA is TGTGCCAGCTCCCCAGGGCTAGCGGGATACACAGATACGCAGTATTTT. Its protein product is CASSPGLAGYTDTQYF.